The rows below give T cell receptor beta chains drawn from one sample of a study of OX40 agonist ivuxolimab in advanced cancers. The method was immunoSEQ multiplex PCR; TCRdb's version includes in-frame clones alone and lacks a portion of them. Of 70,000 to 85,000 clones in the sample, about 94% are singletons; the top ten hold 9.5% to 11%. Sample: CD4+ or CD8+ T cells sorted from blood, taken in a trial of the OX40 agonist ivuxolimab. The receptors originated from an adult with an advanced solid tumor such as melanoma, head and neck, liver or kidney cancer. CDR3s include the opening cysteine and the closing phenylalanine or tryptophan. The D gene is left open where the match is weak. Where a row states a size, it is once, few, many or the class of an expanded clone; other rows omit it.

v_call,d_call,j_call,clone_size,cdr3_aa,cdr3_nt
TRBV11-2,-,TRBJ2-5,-,CASSRSGTAYQETQYF,TGTGCCAGCAGCCGGTCGGGCACTGCGTACCAAGAGACCCAGTACTTC
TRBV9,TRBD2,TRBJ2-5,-,CASSPTSGRARETQYF,TGTGCCAGCAGCCCGACCAGCGGGAGGGCCAGGGAGACCCAGTACTTC
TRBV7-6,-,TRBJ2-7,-,CASSSSAYEQYF,TGTGCCAGCAGCTCCTCGGCCTACGAGCAGTACTTC
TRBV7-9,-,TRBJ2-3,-,CASEGDTQYF,TGTGCCAGTGAGGGGGATACGCAGTATTTT
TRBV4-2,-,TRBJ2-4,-,CASSQEGSIQYF,TGTGCCAGCAGCCAAGAGGGGAGCATTCAGTACTTC
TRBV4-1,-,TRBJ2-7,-,CASSSDWFYEQYF,TGCGCCAGCAGCTCGGACTGGTTCTACGAGCAGTACTTC
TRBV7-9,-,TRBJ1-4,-,CASSLGLPGDGEKLFF,TGTGCCAGCAGCTTAGGCCTTCCGGGAGACGGTGAAAAACTGTTTTTT
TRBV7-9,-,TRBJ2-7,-,CASTLGTRHLYF,TGTGCCAGCACCCTCGGGACGCGGCATCTGTACTTC
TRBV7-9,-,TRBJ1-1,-,CASSLVTGVNTEAFF,TGTGCCAGCAGCTTAGTCACAGGTGTGAACACTGAAGCTTTCTTT
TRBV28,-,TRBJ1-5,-,CASSFPGSNQPQHF,TGTGCCAGCAGTTTTCCAGGGAGCAATCAGCCCCAGCATTTT
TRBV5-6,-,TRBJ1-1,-,CASSLEAGGANTEAFF,TGTGCCAGCAGCTTGGAGGCAGGTGGGGCGAACACTGAAGCTTTCTTT
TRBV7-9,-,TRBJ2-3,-,CASSPDAVDTDTQYF,TGTGCCAGCAGCCCGGACGCGGTAGACACAGATACGCAGTATTTT
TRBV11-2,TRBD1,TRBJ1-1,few,CASSPDRGLTANTEAFF,TGTGCCAGCAGCCCGGACAGGGGGCTGACGGCGAACACTGAAGCTTTCTTT
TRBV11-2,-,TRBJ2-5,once,CASSLGWEETQYF,TGTGCCAGCAGCTTGGGATGGGAAGAGACCCAGTACTTC
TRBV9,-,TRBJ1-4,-,CASSAHREATNEKLFF,TGTGCCAGCAGCGCCCACAGGGAGGCAACTAATGAAAAACTGTTTTTT
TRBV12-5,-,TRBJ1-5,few,CASGSTGVGQPQHF,TGTGCTAGTGGCTCGACAGGCGTTGGACAGCCCCAGCATTTT
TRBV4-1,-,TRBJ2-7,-,CASSLRDISSYEQYF,TGCGCCAGCAGCCTACGGGACATAAGCTCCTACGAGCAGTACTTC
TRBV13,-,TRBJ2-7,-,CASSHTPGGIPYEQYF,TGTGCCAGCAGTCACACCCCAGGGGGGATTCCCTACGAGCAGTACTTC
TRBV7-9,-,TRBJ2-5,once,CASSLVSEQETQYF,TGTGCCAGCAGCTTAGTATCGGAGCAAGAGACCCAGTACTTC
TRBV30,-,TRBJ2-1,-,CAWSVPGYEQFF,TGTGCCTGGAGTGTACCCGGGTATGAGCAGTTCTTC
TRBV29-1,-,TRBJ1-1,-,CSVDTGPVRTNTEAFF,TGCAGCGTCGACACAGGGCCCGTGAGAACGAACACTGAAGCTTTCTTT
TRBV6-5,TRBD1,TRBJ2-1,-,CASSYSRDRGRGEQFF,TGTGCCAGCAGTTACTCGCGGGACAGGGGGCGCGGGGAGCAGTTCTTC
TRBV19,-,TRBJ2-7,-,CASSSGGYEQYF,TGTGCCAGTAGTTCAGGGGGGTACGAGCAGTACTTC
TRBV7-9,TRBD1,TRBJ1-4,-,CASRRTGVQVDEKLFF,TGTGCCAGCAGACGGACAGGGGTTCAGGTGGACGAAAAACTGTTTTTT
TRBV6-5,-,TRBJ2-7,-,CASSSPSWYEQYF,TGTGCCAGCAGTTCCCCGAGCTGGTACGAGCAGTACTTC
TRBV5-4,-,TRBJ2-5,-,CASSLRGLARETQYF,TGTGCCAGCAGCTTGCGAGGGCTAGCGCGGGAGACCCAGTACTTC
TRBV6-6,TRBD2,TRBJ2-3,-,CASSYSSSGISDTQYF,TGTGCCAGCAGTTACTCGTCTAGCGGGATCTCAGATACGCAGTATTTT
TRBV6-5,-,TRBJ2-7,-,CASSYYPAAHPYEQYF,TGTGCCAGCAGTTATTACCCAGCGGCGCACCCCTACGAGCAGTACTTC
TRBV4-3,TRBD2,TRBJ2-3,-,CASSQGAGATDTQYF,TGCGCCAGCAGCCAAGGGGCGGGAGCCACAGATACGCAGTATTTT
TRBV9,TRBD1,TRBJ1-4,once,CASSAHRDRDEKLFF,TGTGCCAGCAGCGCCCACCGGGACAGGGACGAAAAACTGTTTTTT
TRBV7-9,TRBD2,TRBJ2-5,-,CASSQAGFGQETQYF,TGTGCCAGCAGCCAAGCGGGATTTGGGCAAGAGACCCAGTACTTC
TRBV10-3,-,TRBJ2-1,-,CAISESTPASAYNEQFF,TGTGCCATCAGTGAGTCGACTCCGGCCTCCGCGTACAATGAGCAGTTCTTC
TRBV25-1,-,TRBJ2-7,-,CASSPRAYEQYF,TGTGCCAGCTCCCCCCGAGCCTACGAGCAGTACTTC
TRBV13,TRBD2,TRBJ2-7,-,CASSGGAGGYEQYF,TGTGCCAGCAGCGGGGGAGCGGGAGGTTACGAGCAGTACTTC
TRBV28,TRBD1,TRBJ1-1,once,CAGRDRGHQEAFF,TGTGCCGGCCGGGACAGGGGGCATCAGGAAGCTTTCTTT
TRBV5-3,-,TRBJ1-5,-,CARSSSKHSRTDQPQHF,TGTGCCAGAAGCTCATCAAAACACTCACGCACCGATCAGCCCCAGCATTTT
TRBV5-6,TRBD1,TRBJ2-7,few,CASSSRDRDVYEQYF,TGTGCCAGCAGCTCCCGGGACAGGGACGTCTACGAGCAGTACTTC
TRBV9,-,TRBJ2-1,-,CASSSEGEYNEQFF,TGTGCCAGCAGCTCCGAGGGAGAATACAATGAGCAGTTCTTC
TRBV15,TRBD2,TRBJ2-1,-,CATSSPTSGYNEQFF,TGTGCCACCAGCAGTCCGACTAGCGGGTACAATGAGCAGTTCTTC
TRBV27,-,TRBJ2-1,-,CASSSWRDYNEQFF,TGTGCCAGCAGTTCCTGGCGGGACTACAATGAGCAGTTCTTC